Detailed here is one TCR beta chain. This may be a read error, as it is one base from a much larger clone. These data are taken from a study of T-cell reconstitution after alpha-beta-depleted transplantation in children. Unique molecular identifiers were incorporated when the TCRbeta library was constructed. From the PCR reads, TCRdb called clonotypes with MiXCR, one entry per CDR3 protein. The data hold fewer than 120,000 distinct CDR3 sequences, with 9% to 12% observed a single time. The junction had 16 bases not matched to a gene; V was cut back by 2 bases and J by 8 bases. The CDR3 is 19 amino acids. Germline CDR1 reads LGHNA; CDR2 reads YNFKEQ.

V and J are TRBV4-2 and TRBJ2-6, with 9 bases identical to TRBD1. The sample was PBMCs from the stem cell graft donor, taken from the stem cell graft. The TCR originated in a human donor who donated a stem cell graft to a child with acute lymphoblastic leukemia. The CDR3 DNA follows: TGTGCCAGCAGCCAAATCGGGACAGGGAGGGGTTCAGGGTCCAACGTCCTGACTTTC. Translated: CASSQIGTGRGSGSNVLTF.